The clone carrying this T cell receptor beta chain was counted between two and nine times. The antigen is not known. An end of the junction differs from the germline gene, which may be a read error. This record belongs to a study of tumor-infiltrating lymphocytes in primary liver carcinoma. Whole-study findings and limits: Only around 7.5-25% of top clones occurred in all five tumor regions.

cDNA specific to TCR beta was made from approximately 500 ng of total RNA, with a constant-region primer employed for priming. Generation of the TCR beta libraries relied on three nested multiplex PCR rounds using slightly modified ARM-PCR. Investigators reported that the first two PCR rounds, at about 11 cycles each, used TRBV1-TRBV30 forward primers with a C-beta reverse primer. TCRdb called the multiplex PCR reads again in MiXCR, with one record for every CDR3 protein. The table shows approximately 100,000 distinct CDR3 sequences, with about 67% occurring only once. The CDR3 runs 14 residues. Germline CDR1 reads SGHAT; CDR2 reads FQNNGV. Co-extraction of RNA and DNA was performed on about 19-31 mg of unsorted bulk tissue. Every tumor was sampled at five separate regions. Tumor samples each held over 80% viable tumor cells.

The V call is TRBV11-2, the J call TRBJ2-7; D tentatively reads TRBD1 or TRBD2 (5 bases each). The sequenced material came from liver tumor tissue from sampling region 2. The subset is: tumor region T2, inferior pole. The clonotype comes from a woman in her sixties or seventies with primary liver carcinoma and hepatitis B virus infection. Written as DNA, the CDR3 is TGTTCCAGCAGCCTTGGGGGAGCTAGTTACGGGCAGTACTTC. Encoded protein: CSSSLGGASYGQYF.